What follows is one T cell receptor (beta chain) and its context. Germline-derived CDR1 and CDR2 are SGHTA and FQGNSA. CDR3 length equals 14 residues. Deletions cut 2 bases from V and 3 bases from J, with 10 bases between. This entry belongs to a study of cytotoxic CD8 clonotypes in ibrutinib-treated CLL. Method: immunoSEQ multiplex PCR; TCRdb's copy keeps in-frame clones and lacks some. The repertoire holds about 140,000 clones, with around 90% as singletons. The specimen comprised PBMCs, sampled after 12 months of ibrutinib treatment. This receptor was obtained from a human donor with chronic lymphocytic leukemia. The chain has TRBV7-2 and TRBJ2-5; D gene uncertain. The CDR3, as DNA: TGTGCCAGCAGCTTATCAATTGGGGAAGAGACCCAGTACTTC. It encodes CASSLSIGEETQYF.